The 5 T cell receptor beta chains listed next were all sequenced from one sample in a study of Ad26.COV2.S vaccination and SARS-CoV-2 variants. Libraries were prepared by immunoSEQ multiplex PCR; TCRdb keeps only in-frame clonotypes and omits some of them. This table holds about 390,000 clones, approximately 86% found once. The treatment denotes: roughly 20 received Ad26.COV2.S at low or high dose, single or two shots; 5 received placebo; per-sample allocation not given. It was on day 63 after the first vaccine or placebo injection that samples were taken. The sequencing here drew on peripheral blood, taken in a trial of Ad26.COV2.S vaccine versus placebo. Receptors were obtained from a person aged 18-60 years who received the Ad26.COV2.S COVID-19 vaccine or a placebo.

V usage is TRBV9 and J usage is TRBJ1-1; tentative D call: TRBD1 (5 bases). The CDR3 loop spans 16 amino acids. CDR1 and CDR2 from the germline V gene are SGDLS and YYNGEE. V was trimmed by 0 bases and J by 1 base, leaving 13 bases between them. CDR3 loop: CASSVGNQGSNTEAFF. In nucleotides, the CDR3 is TGTGCCAGCAGCGTAGGTAACCAGGGATCGAACACTGAAGCTTTCTTT.

This clone has only one observation. V gene TRBV30 combines with J gene TRBJ2-4, with unresolved D. The germline V and J ends were trimmed by 2 bases and 8 bases, with 16 bases remaining between them. Looked up from germline, CDR1 is GTSNPN and CDR2 is SVGIG (reference sequence). The CDR3 is 14 residues long. This CDR3 is CAWSPSVNSYIQYF. CDR3 nucleotide sequence: TGTGCCTGGAGTCCTTCTGTGAATAGCTACATTCAGTACTTC. The whole variable domain, remainder taken from reference TRBV30 and TRBJ2-4, is SQTIHQWPATLVQPVGSPLSLECTVEGTSNPNLYWYRQAAGRGLQLLFYSVGIGQISSEVPQNLSASRPQDRQFILSSKKLLLSDSGFYLCAWSPSVNSYIQYFGAGTRLSVL.

This clone was seen a single time. V usage is TRBV7-8 and J usage is TRBJ2-7; D is undetermined. Trimming shortened V by 4 bases and J by 3 bases, and 16 bases separated the two germline ends. CDR1 is SGHVS and CDR2 is FQNEAQ in the germline V gene. The CDR3 runs 15 residues. The CDR3 is CASSSPAIRFYEQYF. CDR3 bases: TGTGCCAGCAGCTCCCCAGCCATACGGTTCTACGAGCAGTACTTC.

CDR3 sequence reads: CASKQGGDEQFF. The CDR3, as DNA: TGCGCCAGCAAACAGGGAGGCGATGAGCAGTTCTTC. The chain carries TRBV10-2 and TRBJ2-1; D tentatively reads TRBD1 or TRBD2 (6 bases each). The V and J ends lost 7 bases and 8 bases respectively, with 12 bases between them. The germline V gene encodes CDR1 WSHSY and CDR2 SAAADI. The CDR3 extends over 12 amino acids.

V and J are TRBV27 and TRBJ1-1; D not certain. Deletions cut 4 bases from V and 0 bases from J, with 6 bases between. This CDR3 region has 13 residues. CDR1 is MNHEY, CDR2 SMNVEV, per germline (reference sequence). The chain's CDR3 is CASSYRMNTEAFF. CDR3 coding DNA: TGTGCCAGCAGTTACCGGATGAACACTGAAGCTTTCTTT.